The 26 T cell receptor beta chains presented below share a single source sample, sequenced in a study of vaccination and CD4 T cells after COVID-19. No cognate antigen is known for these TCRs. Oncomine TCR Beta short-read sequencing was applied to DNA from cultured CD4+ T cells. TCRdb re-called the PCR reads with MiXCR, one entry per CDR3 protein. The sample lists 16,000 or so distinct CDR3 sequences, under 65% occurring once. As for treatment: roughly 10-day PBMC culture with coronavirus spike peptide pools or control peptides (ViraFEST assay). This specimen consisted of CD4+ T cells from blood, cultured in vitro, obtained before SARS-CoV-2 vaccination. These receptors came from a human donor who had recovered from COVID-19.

The CDR3 nucleotides are TGTGCCAGCAGTTCCGGGACAGGGAACACCGGGGAGCTGTTTTTT. This gives the protein CASSSGTGNTGELFF. The chain combines TRBV12-3 or TRBV12-4 with TRBJ2-2; 8 bases align to TRBD1. The CDR3 loop spans 15 amino acids. V was clipped by 4 bases and J by 1 base; unmatched bases: 2.

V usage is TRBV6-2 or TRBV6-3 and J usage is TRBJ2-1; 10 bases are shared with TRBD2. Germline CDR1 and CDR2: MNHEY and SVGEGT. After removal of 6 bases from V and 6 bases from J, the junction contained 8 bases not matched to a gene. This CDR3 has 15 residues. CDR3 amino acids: CASRTGLARINEQFF. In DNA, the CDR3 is TGTGCCAGCAGGACGGGACTAGCGAGGATCAATGAGCAGTTCTTC.

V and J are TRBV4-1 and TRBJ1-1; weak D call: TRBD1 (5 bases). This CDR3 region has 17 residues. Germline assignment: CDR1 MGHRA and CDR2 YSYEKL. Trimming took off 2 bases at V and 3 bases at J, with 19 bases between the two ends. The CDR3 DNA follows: TGCGCCAGCAGCCAATTTGAGGGGCCACTAAGGGACACTGAAGCTTTCTTT. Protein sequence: CASSQFEGPLRDTEAFF.

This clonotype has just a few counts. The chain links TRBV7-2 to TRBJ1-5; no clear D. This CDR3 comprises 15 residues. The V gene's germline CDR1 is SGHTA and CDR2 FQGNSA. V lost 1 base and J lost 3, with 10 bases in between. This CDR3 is CASSLEGRNNQPQHF. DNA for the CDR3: TGTGCCAGCAGCTTAGAAGGCAGGAACAATCAGCCCCAGCATTTT.

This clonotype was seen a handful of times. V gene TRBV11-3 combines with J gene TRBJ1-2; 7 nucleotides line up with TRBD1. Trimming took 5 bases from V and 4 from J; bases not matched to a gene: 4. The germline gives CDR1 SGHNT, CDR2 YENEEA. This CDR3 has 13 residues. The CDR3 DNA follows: TGTGCCAGCAGCCCCAGGGACAGCTATGGCTACACCTTC. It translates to CASSPRDSYGYTF.

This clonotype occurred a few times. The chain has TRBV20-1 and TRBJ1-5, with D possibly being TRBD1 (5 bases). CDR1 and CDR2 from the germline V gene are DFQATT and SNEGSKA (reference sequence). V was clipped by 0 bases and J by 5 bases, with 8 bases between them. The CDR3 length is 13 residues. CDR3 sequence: CSAREGVDQPQHF. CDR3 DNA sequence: TGCAGTGCTAGAGAAGGGGTTGATCAGCCCCAGCATTTT.

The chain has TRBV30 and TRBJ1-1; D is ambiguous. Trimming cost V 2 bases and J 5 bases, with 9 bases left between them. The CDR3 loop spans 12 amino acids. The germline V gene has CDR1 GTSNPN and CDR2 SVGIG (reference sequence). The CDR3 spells CAWSKSGTEAFF. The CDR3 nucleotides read TGTGCCTGGAGTAAGTCTGGGACTGAAGCTTTCTTT.

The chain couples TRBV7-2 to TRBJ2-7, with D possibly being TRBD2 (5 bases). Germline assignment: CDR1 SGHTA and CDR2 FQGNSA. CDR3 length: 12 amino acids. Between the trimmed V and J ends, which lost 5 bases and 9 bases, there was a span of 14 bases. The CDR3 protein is CASSPAEGSQYF. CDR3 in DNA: TGTGCCAGCAGCCCCGCCGAGGGATCGCAGTACTTC.

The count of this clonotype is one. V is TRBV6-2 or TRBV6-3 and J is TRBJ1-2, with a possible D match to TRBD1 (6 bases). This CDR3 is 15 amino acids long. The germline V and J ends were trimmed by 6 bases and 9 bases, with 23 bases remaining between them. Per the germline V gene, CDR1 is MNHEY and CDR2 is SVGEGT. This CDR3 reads CASSSRGTLTVSYTF. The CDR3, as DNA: TGTGCCAGCAGCTCCCGCGGGACATTGACCGTTAGCTACACCTTC.

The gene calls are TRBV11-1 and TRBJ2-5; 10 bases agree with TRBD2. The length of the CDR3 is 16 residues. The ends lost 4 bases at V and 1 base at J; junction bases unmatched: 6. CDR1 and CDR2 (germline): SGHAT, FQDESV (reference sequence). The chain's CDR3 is CASSSSGSYFQETQYF. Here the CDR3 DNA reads TGTGCCAGCAGCTCTAGCGGGAGCTATTTCCAAGAGACCCAGTACTTC.

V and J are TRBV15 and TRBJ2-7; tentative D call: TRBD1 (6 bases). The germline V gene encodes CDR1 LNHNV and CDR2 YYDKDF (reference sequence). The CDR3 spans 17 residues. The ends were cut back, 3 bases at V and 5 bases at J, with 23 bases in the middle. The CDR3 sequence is CATSRGPSPGRGDEQYF. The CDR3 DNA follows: TGTGCCACCAGCAGGGGCCCTAGCCCGGGCAGGGGAGACGAGCAGTACTTC.

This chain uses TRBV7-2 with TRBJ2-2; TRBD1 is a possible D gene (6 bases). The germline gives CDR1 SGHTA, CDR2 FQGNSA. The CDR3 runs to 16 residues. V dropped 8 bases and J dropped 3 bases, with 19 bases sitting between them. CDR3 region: CASRKRGGSDTGELFF. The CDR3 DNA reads TGTGCCAGCCGAAAAAGAGGGGGATCGGACACCGGGGAGCTGTTTTTT.

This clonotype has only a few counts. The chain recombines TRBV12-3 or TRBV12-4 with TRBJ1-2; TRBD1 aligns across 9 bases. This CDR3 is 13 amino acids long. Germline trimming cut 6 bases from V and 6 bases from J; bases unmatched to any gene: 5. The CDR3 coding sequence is TGTGCCAGCAGAGAGACAGGGGGGAATGGCTACACCTTC. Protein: CASRETGGNGYTF.

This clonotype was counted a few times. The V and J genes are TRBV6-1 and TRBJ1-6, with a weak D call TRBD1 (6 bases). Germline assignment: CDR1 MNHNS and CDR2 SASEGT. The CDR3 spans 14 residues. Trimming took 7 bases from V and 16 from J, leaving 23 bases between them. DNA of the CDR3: TGTGCCAGCATTATTACAGGGCAAGATGGAAGGCTCCACTTT. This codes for CASIITGQDGRLHF.

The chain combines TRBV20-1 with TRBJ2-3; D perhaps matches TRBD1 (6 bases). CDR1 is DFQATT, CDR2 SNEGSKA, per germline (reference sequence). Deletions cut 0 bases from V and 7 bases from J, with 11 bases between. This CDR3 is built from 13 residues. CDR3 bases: TGCAGTGCTAGAGATTCTGGACAGTATACGCAGTATTTT. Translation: CSARDSGQYTQYF.

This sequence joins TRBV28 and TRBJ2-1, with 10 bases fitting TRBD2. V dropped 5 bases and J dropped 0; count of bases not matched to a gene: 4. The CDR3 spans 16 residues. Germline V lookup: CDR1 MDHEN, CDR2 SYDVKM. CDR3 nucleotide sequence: TGTGCCAGCAGTGTTTCTAGCGGGGGCTCCTACAATGAGCAGTTCTTC. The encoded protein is CASSVSSGGSYNEQFF.

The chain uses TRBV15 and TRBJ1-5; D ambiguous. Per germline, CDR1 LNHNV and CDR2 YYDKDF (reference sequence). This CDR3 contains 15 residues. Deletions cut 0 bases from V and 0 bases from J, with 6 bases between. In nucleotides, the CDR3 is TGTGCCACCAGCAGAGAGAGTTATAGCAATCAGCCCCAGCATTTT. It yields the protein CATSRESYSNQPQHF.

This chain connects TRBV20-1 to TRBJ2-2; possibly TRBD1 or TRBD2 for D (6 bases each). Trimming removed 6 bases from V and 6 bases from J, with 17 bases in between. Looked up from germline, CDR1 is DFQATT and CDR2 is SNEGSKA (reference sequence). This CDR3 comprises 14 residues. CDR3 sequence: CSAPFEGGSGELFF. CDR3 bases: TGCAGTGCCCCGTTTGAGGGGGGCTCCGGGGAGCTGTTTTTT.

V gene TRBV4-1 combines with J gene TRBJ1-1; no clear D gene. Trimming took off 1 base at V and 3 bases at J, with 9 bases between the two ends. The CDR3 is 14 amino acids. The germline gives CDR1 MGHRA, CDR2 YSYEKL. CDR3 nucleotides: TGCGCCAGCAGCCAAGTCGAGGCGGACACTGAAGCTTTCTTT. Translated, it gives CASSQVEADTEAFF.

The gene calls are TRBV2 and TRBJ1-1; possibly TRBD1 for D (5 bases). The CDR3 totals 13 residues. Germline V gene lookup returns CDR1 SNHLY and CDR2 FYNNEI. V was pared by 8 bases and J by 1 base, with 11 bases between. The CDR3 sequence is CASLRDPNTEAFF. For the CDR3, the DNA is TGTGCCAGCCTCAGGGACCCGAACACTGAAGCTTTCTTT.

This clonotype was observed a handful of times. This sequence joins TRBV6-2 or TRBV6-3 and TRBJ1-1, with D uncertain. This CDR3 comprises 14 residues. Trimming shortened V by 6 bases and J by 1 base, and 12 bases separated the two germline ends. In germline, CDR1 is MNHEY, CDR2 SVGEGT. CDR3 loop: CASSYVGSNTEAFF. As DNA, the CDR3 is TGTGCCAGCAGCTACGTTGGTTCGAACACTGAAGCTTTCTTT.

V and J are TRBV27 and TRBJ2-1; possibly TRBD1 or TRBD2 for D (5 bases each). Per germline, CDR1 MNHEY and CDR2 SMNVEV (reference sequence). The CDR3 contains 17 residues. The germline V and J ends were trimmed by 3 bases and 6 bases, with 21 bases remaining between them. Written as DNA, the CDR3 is TGTGCCAGCAGTTTTGAGGGACGCGCAGGCCTACGCAATGAGCAGTTCTTC. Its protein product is CASSFEGRAGLRNEQFF.

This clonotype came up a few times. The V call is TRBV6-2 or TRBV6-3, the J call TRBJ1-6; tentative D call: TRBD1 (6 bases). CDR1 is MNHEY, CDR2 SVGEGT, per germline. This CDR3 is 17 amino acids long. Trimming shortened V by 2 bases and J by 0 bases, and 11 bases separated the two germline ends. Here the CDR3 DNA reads TGTGCCAGCAGTTACGGAGGGGGGAGCTCCTATAATTCACCCCTCCACTTT. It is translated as CASSYGGGSSYNSPLHF.

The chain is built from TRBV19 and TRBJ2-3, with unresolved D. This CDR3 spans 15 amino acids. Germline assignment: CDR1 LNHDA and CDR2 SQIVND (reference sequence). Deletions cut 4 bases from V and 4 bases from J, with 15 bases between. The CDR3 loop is CASSTGPVPPDTQYF. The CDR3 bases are TGTGCCAGTAGTACGGGCCCCGTCCCCCCAGATACGCAGTATTTT.

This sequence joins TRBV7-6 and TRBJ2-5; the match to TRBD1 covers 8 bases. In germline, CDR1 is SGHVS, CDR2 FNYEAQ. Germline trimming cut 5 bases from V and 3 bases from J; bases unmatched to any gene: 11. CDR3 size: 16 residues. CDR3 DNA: TGTGCCAGCAGCCACTCGGCAGGGGGCTCGGAAGAGACCCAGTACTTC. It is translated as CASSHSAGGSEETQYF. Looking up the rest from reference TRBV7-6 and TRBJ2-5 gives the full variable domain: GAGVSQSPRYKVTKRGQDVALRCDPISGHVSLYWYRQALGQGPEFLTYFNYEAQQDKSGLPNDRFSAERPEGSISTLTIQRTEQRDSAMYRCASSHSAGGSEETQYFGPGTRLLVL.

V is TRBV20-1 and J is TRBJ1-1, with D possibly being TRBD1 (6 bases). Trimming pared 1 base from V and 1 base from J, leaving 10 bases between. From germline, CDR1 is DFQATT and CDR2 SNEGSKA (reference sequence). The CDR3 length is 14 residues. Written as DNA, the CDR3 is TGCAGTGCTAGAGTGCCGACAGGGAACACTGAAGCTTTCTTT. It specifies CSARVPTGNTEAFF.